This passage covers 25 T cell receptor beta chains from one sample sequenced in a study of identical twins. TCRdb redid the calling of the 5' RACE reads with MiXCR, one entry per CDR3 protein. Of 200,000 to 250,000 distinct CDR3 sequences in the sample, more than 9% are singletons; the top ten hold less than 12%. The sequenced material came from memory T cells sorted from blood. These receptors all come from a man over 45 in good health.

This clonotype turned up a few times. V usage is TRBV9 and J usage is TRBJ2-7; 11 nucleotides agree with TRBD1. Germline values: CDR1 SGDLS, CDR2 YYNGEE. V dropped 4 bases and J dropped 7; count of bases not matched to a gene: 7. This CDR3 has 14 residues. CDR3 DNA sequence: TGTGCCAGCAGCCAAGGACAGGGGGCAAGGGAGCAGTACTTC. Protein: CASSQGQGAREQYF.

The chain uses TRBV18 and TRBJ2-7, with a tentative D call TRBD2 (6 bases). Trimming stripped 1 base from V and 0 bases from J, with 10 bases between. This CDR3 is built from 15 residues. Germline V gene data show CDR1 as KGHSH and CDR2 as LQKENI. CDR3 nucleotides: TGTGCCAGCTCACCACTCGGCGGGAACTCCTACGAGCAGTACTTC. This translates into CASSPLGGNSYEQYF.

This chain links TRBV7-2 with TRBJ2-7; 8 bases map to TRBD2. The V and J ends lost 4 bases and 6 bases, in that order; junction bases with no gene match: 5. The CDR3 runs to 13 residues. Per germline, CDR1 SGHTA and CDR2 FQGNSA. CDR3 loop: CASSWGLEGEQYF. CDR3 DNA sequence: TGTGCCAGCAGCTGGGGACTAGAAGGCGAGCAGTACTTC.

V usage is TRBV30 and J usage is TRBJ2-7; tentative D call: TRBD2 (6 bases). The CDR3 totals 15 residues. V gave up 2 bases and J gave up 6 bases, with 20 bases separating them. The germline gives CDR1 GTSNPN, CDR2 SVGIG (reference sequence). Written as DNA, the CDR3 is TGTGCCTGGAGTAGCTCCGGGACTGCGGGGTCCGAGCAGTACTTC. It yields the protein CAWSSSGTAGSEQYF.

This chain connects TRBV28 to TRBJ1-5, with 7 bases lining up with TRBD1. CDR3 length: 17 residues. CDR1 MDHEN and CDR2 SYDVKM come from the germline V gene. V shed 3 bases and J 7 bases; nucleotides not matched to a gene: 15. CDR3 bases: TGTGCCAGCAGTTTCCGAACCGGGACAGCCGCGGGGCAGCCCCAGCATTTT. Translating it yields CASSFRTGTAAGQPQHF.

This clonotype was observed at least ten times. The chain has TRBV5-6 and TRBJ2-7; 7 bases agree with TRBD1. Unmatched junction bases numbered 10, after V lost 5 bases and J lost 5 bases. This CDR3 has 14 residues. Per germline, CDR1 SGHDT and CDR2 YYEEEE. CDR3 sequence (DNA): TGTGCCAGCAGGGGACCACAGGGGTTCCACGAGCAGTACTTC. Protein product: CASRGPQGFHEQYF.

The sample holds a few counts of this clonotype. CDR3 amino acids: CSARAVESLGLSLDTQYF. The CDR3 region has the DNA TGCAGTGCTAGAGCCGTTGAGTCTCTGGGACTATCTCTCGATACGCAGTATTTT. This rearrangement joins TRBV20-1 to TRBJ2-3; 7 nucleotides match TRBD2. The CDR3 has 18 amino acids. Germline V gene lookup returns CDR1 DFQATT and CDR2 SNEGSKA (reference sequence). V lost 1 base, J lost 6 bases, and 19 bases stayed unmatched.

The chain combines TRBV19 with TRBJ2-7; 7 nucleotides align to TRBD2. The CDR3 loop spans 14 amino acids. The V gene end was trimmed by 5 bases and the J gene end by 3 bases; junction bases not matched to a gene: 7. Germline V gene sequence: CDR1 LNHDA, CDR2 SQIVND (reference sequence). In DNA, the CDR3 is TGTGCCAGTAGTGTGGGACTATCCCACTACGAGCAGTACTTC. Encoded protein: CASSVGLSHYEQYF.

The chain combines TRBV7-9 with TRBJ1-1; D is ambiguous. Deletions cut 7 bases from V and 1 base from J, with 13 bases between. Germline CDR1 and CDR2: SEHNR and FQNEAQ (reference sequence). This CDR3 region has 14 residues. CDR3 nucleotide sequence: TGTGCCAGCATAAAACCACAGACGAACACTGAAGCTTTCTTT. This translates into CASIKPQTNTEAFF.

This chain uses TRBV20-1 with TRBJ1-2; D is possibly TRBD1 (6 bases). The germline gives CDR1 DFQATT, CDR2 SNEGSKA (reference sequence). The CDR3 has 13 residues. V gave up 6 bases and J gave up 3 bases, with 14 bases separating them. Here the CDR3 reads CSASRGDDYGYTF. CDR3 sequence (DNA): TGCAGTGCCAGTAGGGGGGATGACTATGGCTACACCTTC.

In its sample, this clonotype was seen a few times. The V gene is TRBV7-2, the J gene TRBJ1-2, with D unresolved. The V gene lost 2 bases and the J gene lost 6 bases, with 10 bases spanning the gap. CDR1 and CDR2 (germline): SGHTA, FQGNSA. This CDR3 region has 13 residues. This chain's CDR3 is CASSLMWSDGYTF. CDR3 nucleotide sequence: TGTGCCAGCAGCTTAATGTGGAGCGATGGCTACACCTTC.

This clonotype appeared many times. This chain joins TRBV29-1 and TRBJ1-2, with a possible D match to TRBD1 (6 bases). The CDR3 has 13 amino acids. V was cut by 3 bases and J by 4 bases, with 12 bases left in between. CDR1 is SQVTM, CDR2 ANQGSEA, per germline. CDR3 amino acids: CSVEFQGFYGYTF. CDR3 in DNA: TGCAGCGTTGAGTTTCAGGGGTTCTATGGCTACACCTTC.

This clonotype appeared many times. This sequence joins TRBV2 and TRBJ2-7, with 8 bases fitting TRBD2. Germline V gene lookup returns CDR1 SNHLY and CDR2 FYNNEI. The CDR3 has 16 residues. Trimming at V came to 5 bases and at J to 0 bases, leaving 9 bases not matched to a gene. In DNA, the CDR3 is TGTGCCAGCAGTAGTCCCTTAGCGGGACACTCCTACGAGCAGTACTTC. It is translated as CASSSPLAGHSYEQYF.

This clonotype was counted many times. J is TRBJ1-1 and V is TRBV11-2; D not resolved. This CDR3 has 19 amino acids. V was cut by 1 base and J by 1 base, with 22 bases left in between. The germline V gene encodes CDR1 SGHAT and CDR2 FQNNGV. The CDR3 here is CASSLVLAGSASSNTEAFF. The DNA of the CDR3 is TGTGCCAGCAGCTTAGTCTTGGCAGGCTCTGCTTCTTCGAACACTGAAGCTTTCTTT.

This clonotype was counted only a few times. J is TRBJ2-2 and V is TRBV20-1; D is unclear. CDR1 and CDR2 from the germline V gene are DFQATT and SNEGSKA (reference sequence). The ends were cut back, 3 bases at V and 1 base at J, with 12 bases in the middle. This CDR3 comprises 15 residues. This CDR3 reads CSASPMVWNTGELFF. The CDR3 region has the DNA TGCAGTGCTAGTCCAATGGTTTGGAACACCGGGGAGCTGTTTTTT.

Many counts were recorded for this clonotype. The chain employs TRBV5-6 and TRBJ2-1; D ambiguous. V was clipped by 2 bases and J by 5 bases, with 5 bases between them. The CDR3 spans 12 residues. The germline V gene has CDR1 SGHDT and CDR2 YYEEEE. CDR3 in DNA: TGTGCCAGCAGCTTTTGGGACAATGAGCAGTTCTTC. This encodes CASSFWDNEQFF. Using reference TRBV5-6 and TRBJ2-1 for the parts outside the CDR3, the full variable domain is DAGVTQSPTHLIKTRGQQVTLRCSPKSGHDTVSWYQQALGQGPQFIFQYYEEEERQRGNFPDRFSGHQFPNYSSELNVNALLLGDSALYLCASSFWDNEQFFGPGTRLTVL.

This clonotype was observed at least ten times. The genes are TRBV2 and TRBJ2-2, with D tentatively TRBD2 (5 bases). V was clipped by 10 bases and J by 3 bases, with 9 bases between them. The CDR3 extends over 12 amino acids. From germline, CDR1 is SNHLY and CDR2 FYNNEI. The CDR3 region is CATTRDTGELFF. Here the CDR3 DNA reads TGTGCCACCACGAGGGACACCGGGGAGCTGTTTTTT.

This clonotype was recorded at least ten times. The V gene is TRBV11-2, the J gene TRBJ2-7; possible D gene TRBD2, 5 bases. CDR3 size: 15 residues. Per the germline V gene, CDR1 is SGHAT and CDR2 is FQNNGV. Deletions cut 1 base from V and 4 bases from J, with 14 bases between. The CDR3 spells CASSLVAKRLYEQYF. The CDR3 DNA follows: TGTGCCAGCAGCTTAGTAGCGAAACGATTGTACGAGCAGTACTTC.

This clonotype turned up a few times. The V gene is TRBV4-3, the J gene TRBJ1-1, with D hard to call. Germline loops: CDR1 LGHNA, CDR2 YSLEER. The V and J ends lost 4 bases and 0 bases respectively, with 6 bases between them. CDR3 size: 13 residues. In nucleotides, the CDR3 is TGCGCCAGCAGCCCGGAGGTGAACACTGAAGCTTTCTTT. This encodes CASSPEVNTEAFF.

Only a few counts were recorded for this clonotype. As DNA, the CDR3 is TGTGCCAGCAGAGAACAGTTCTCTGGGGCCAACGTCCTGACTTTC. Its protein product is CASREQFSGANVLTF. This sequence joins TRBV6-1 and TRBJ2-6; D unclear. Germline loops: CDR1 MNHNS, CDR2 SASEGT. V was pared by 6 bases and J by 0 bases, with 9 bases between. The CDR3 contains 15 residues.

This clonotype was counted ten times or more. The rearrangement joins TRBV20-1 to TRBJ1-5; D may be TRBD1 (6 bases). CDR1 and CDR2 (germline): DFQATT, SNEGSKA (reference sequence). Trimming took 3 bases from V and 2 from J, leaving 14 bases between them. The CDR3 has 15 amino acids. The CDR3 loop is CSARDAQGRNQPQHF. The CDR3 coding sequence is TGCAGTGCTAGGGATGCACAGGGACGCAATCAGCCCCAGCATTTT.

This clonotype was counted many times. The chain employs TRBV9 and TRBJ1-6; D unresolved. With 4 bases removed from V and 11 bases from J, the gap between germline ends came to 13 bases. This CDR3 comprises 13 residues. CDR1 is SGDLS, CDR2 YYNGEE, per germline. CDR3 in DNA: TGTGCCAGCAGCAACTCCGGTGGGACACCCCTCCACTTT. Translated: CASSNSGGTPLHF.

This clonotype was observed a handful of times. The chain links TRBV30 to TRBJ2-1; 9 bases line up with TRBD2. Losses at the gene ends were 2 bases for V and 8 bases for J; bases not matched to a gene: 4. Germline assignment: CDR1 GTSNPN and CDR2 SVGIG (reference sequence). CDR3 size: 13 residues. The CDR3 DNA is TGTGCCTGGAGTAAGGGACTAGCAGATGAGCAGTTCTTC. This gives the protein CAWSKGLADEQFF. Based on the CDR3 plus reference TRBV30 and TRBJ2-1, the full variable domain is SQTIHQWPATLVQPVGSPLSLECTVEGTSNPNLYWYRQAAGRGLQLLFYSVGIGQISSEVPQNLSASRPQDRQFILSSKKLLLSDSGFYLCAWSKGLADEQFFGPGTRLTVL.

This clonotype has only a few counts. CDR3 residues: CASSQGLGDQPQHF. CDR3 sequence (DNA): TGCGCCAGCAGCCAAGGCCTGGGAGATCAGCCCCAGCATTTT. The chain has TRBV4-3 and TRBJ1-5; unclear D gene. There are 14 residues in the CDR3. Germline V gene data show CDR1 as LGHNA and CDR2 as YSLEER. Trimming took off 1 base at V and 5 bases at J, with 9 bases between the two ends.

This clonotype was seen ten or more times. Written as DNA, the CDR3 is TGTGCCAGTTCGCGGGGGGAGGGTGAGCAGTTCTTC. Protein product: CASSRGEGEQFF. The chain has TRBV11-3 and TRBJ2-1; TRBD2 matches at 8 bases. Germline loops: CDR1 SGHNT, CDR2 YENEEA. V trimming: 9 bases; J trimming: 9 bases; junction bases outside the gene matches: 7. This CDR3 has 12 residues.